The next 29 T cell receptor beta chains were all read from a single sample in a study of shared clonotypes between healthy human individuals. Assay used: immunoSEQ multiplex PCR; TCRdb lists only in-frame clones, some missing. The sample holds about 820,000 clones, approximately 92% seen once. The naive CD8 population came from CD45RO-negative cells selected for CCR7, without terminally differentiated effector memory CD45RA+ cells. The sample taken for sequencing was naive CD8+ T cells sorted from blood. These receptors originate from a man aged 25 to 40 in good health.

The chain has TRBV28 and TRBJ2-7, with 10 bases fitting TRBD1. The CDR3 consists of 15 residues. Germline trimming cut 3 bases from V and 5 bases from J; bases unmatched to any gene: 7. Germline V CDR1 and CDR2: MDHEN, SYDVKM. CDR3 protein: CASSFPGQGSDEQYF. In DNA, the CDR3 is TGTGCCAGCAGTTTCCCGGGACAGGGGAGCGACGAGCAGTACTTC.

The chain is built from TRBV6-5 and TRBJ2-1; 13 bases align to TRBD2. Germline CDR1 is MNHEY and CDR2 is SVGAGI. The ends lost 0 bases at V and 13 bases at J; junction bases unmatched: 9. The CDR3 length is 16 residues. The chain's CDR3 is CASSYSGGLAGRGQFF. CDR3 coding DNA: TGTGCCAGCAGTTACTCTGGGGGACTAGCGGGACGGGGCCAGTTCTTC.

The rearrangement links TRBV9 to TRBJ1-2; a weak D match, TRBD1 (6 bases). Trimming cost V 2 bases and J 4 bases, with 9 bases left between them. Germline lookup yields CDR1 SGDLS and CDR2 YYNGEE. CDR3 size: 13 residues. The CDR3 DNA follows: TGTGCCAGCAGCGTTGGGACAAGCTATGGCTACACCTTC. Translated: CASSVGTSYGYTF.

The chain combines TRBV10-3 with TRBJ1-3; TRBD1 might be the D (6 bases). V was trimmed by 4 bases and J by 0 bases, leaving 7 bases between them. The V gene's germline CDR1 is ENHRY and CDR2 SYGVKD. This CDR3 contains 14 residues. The CDR3 region is CAISGDTSGNTIYF. In DNA, the CDR3 is TGTGCCATCAGTGGGGACACCTCTGGAAACACCATATATTTT.

The chain carries TRBV7-3 and TRBJ2-3; no clear D. The germline gives CDR1 SGHTA, CDR2 FQGTGA. CDR3 length: 14 amino acids. V lost 0 bases, J lost 0 bases, and 4 bases lay in between. Here the CDR3 DNA reads TGTGCCAGCAGCTTAACTAGTAGCACAGATACGCAGTATTTT. Protein sequence: CASSLTSSTDTQYF.

The rearrangement uses TRBV29-1 and TRBJ2-7; 7 bases line up with TRBD2. The CDR3 extends over 16 amino acids. CDR1 and CDR2 (germline): SQVTM, ANQGSEA. The V segment lost 6 bases and the J segment 0 bases; nucleotides outside the gene matches: 14. Here the CDR3 DNA reads TGCAGCGTGGCCTATACCCCCAGCGGGACCTCCTACGAGCAGTACTTC. Its protein product is CSVAYTPSGTSYEQYF.

The rearrangement uses TRBV19 and TRBJ2-7, with TRBD2 matching 7 bases. This CDR3 has 14 residues. The junction had 7 bases not matched to a gene; V was cut back by 3 bases and J by 5 bases. Germline CDR1 and CDR2: LNHDA and SQIVND (reference sequence). The CDR3 is CASSMREGPHEQYF. The CDR3 DNA sequence: TGTGCCAGTAGTATGAGGGAGGGCCCCCACGAGCAGTACTTC.

The CDR3: CASSFRLAEGTDTQYF. The CDR3 region has the DNA TGTGCCAGCAGCTTTAGACTAGCGGAGGGCACAGATACGCAGTATTTT. The rearrangement joins TRBV7-9 to TRBJ2-3, with 9 bases fitting TRBD2. Germline trimming cut 3 bases from V and 1 base from J; bases unmatched to any gene: 5. The CDR3 covers 16 residues. Germline lookup yields CDR1 SEHNR and CDR2 FQNEAQ (reference sequence).

The rearrangement joins TRBV19 to TRBJ2-1; D is ambiguous. The germline V gene has CDR1 LNHDA and CDR2 SQIVND (reference sequence). CDR3 length: 18 residues. The V and J ends lost 1 base and 0 bases respectively, with 16 bases between them. CDR3 in amino acids: CASSIAPPRVSSYNEQFF. CDR3 nucleotide sequence: TGTGCCAGTAGTATAGCGCCCCCTCGAGTTAGCTCCTACAATGAGCAGTTCTTC.

The chain combines TRBV25-1 with TRBJ2-5; D possibly matches TRBD1 or TRBD2 (5 bases each). This CDR3 is 14 amino acids long. V lost 5 bases and J lost 1, with 11 bases in between. Germline V gives CDR1 MGHDK, CDR2 SYGVNS. CDR3 residues: CASSSGPLQETQYF. The CDR3 DNA sequence: TGTGCCAGCAGTTCGGGACCCCTCCAAGAGACCCAGTACTTC.

This clone is a singleton in its sample. The chain carries TRBV18 and TRBJ2-1, with 9 bases fitting TRBD2. V lost 2 bases to trimming and J lost 8 bases; unmatched junction nucleotides: 10. The CDR3 sequence is 16 residues long. Germline-derived CDR1 and CDR2 are KGHSH and LQKENI. Here the CDR3 reads CASSPIASGIRDEQFF. In nucleotides, the CDR3 is TGTGCCAGCTCACCAATAGCTAGCGGGATCCGGGATGAGCAGTTCTTC. Full variable domain (remainder filled in from reference TRBV18 and TRBJ2-1): NAGVMQNPRHLVRRRGQEARLRCSPMKGHSHVYWYRQLPEEGLKFMVYLQKENIIDESGMPKERFSAEFPKEGPSILRIQQVVRGDSAAYFCASSPIASGIRDEQFFGPGTRLTVL.

V gene TRBV6-6 combines with J gene TRBJ2-1; the D call may be TRBD1 or TRBD2 (5 bases each). The CDR3 runs 15 residues. V shed 3 bases and J shed 4 bases, with 13 bases lying between them. In germline, CDR1 is MNHNY, CDR2 SVGAGI (reference sequence). The CDR3 region is CASSYRDHLYNEQFF. The CDR3 coding sequence is TGTGCCAGCAGTTATCGGGACCATCTGTACAATGAGCAGTTCTTC.

The chain carries TRBV5-1 and TRBJ1-1; D perhaps matches TRBD1 (5 bases). This CDR3 has 13 residues. CDR1 is SGHRS and CDR2 is YFSETQ in the germline V gene. Trimming took 5 bases from V and 1 from J, leaving 9 bases between them. The CDR3 sequence is CASSYQGNTEAFF. CDR3 coding DNA: TGCGCCAGCAGTTATCAGGGGAACACTGAAGCTTTCTTT. Using reference TRBV5-1 and TRBJ1-1 for the parts outside the CDR3, the full variable domain is KAGVTQTPRYLIKTRGQQVTLSCSPISGHRSVSWYQQTPGQGLQFLFEYFSETQRNKGNFPGRFSGRQFSNSRSEMNVSTLELGDSALYLCASSYQGNTEAFFGQGTRLTVV.

This chain connects TRBV27 to TRBJ2-2; 9 bases align to TRBD2. This CDR3 is built from 15 residues. Unmatched junction bases numbered 9, after V lost 5 bases and J lost 8 bases. The germline CDR1 and CDR2 sequences are MNHEY and SMNVEV (reference sequence). CDR3 sequence reads: CASSLGTSLYGELFF. CDR3 sequence (DNA): TGTGCCAGCAGTCTGGGGACTAGCCTTTATGGGGAGCTGTTTTTT.

The table lists this clone with a count of one. Compared with germline, one end of the junction differs, possibly owing to a read error. The chain employs TRBV29-1 and TRBJ1-2; the D is unclear. The CDR3 consists of 12 residues. In germline, CDR1 is SQVTM, CDR2 ANQGSEA. The CDR3 DNA reads TGCAGCGTTGATCCGGCTCTGGGCCTACTGCCCTTC. Its protein is CSVDPALGLLPF.

V gene TRBV7-8 combines with J gene TRBJ2-1; tentative D call: TRBD1 (6 bases). Trimming took 3 bases from V and 10 from J, leaving 22 bases between them. The CDR3 extends over 16 amino acids. Per germline, CDR1 SGHVS and CDR2 FQNEAQ. CDR3 sequence: CASSLGAPINRHEQFF. The CDR3 nucleotides are TGTGCCAGCAGCTTGGGGGCACCGATCAATCGTCACGAGCAGTTCTTC.

V is TRBV7-9 and J is TRBJ2-7; D is unresolved. The CDR3 has 14 residues. Trimming cost V 5 bases and J 6 bases, with 17 bases left between them. Per the germline V gene, CDR1 is SEHNR and CDR2 is FQNEAQ (reference sequence). Written as DNA, the CDR3 is TGTGCCAGCAGCCAAGGGTACGACGCTACCGAGCAGTACTTC. Protein sequence: CASSQGYDATEQYF. Combining the CDR3 with reference TRBV7-9 and TRBJ2-7 gives the whole variable domain DTGVSQNPRHKITKRGQNVTFRCDPISEHNRLYWYRQTLGQGPEFLTYFQNEAQLEKSRLLSDRFSAERPKGSFSTLEIQRTEQGDSAMYLCASSQGYDATEQYFGPGTRLTVT.

The chain combines TRBV27 with TRBJ2-3, with no clear D. The germline gives CDR1 MNHEY, CDR2 SMNVEV (reference sequence). V shed 1 base and J shed 1 base, with 12 bases lying between them. This CDR3 spans 16 amino acids. The CDR3 coding sequence is TGTGCCAGCAGTTTATTGGGAACGGTCGGCACAGATACGCAGTATTTT. This sequence encodes CASSLLGTVGTDTQYF.

With respect to this clone: Other DNA sequences from this sample encode an identical CDR3 as well. The gene calls are TRBV5-1 and TRBJ1-4; a weak D match, TRBD1 (5 bases). The CDR3 is 12 amino acids. In germline, CDR1 is SGHRS, CDR2 YFSETQ. V dropped 0 bases and J dropped 8 bases, with 5 bases sitting between them. CDR3 residues: CASSLAGEKLFF. The CDR3 DNA reads TGCGCCAGCAGCTTGGCAGGGGAAAAACTGTTTTTT.

This chain connects TRBV2 to TRBJ2-7; the D call may be TRBD1 or TRBD2 (5 bases each). The V end was cut by 4 bases, the J end by 3 bases, with 13 bases between. Germline CDR1 is SNHLY and CDR2 is FYNNEI. The CDR3 totals 14 residues. The chain's CDR3 is CASSVGTSYYEQYF. The DNA for the CDR3 is TGTGCCAGCAGTGTAGGGACCTCGTACTACGAGCAGTACTTC. The complete variable domain, with remaining parts taken from reference TRBV2 and TRBJ2-7, reads EPEVTQTPSHQVTQMGQEVILRCVPISNHLYFYWYRQILGQKVEFLVSFYNNEISEKSEIFDDQFSVERPDGSNFTLKIRSTKLEDSAMYFCASSVGTSYYEQYFGPGTRLTVT.

This sequence joins TRBV4-1 and TRBJ2-7, with D unclear. Trimming shortened V by 0 bases and J by 3 bases, and 12 bases separated the two germline ends. The length of the CDR3 is 15 residues. Germline CDR1 and CDR2: MGHRA and YSYEKL. This CDR3 reads CASSQDPAEDYEQYF. As DNA, the CDR3 is TGCGCCAGCAGCCAAGATCCGGCAGAAGACTACGAGCAGTACTTC.

The genes are TRBV19 and TRBJ1-1; TRBD1 might be the D (6 bases). The germline gives CDR1 LNHDA, CDR2 SQIVND (reference sequence). The CDR3 totals 15 residues. Trimming stripped 4 bases from V and 0 bases from J, with 12 bases between. The DNA of the CDR3 is TGTGCCAGTAGTAACGACAGGTATATGAACACTGAAGCTTTCTTT. Amino acid sequence: CASSNDRYMNTEAFF.

The CDR3 sequence is CATRTSGSGNEQFF. The CDR3 DNA follows: TGTGCCACCCGAACTAGCGGGAGCGGCAATGAGCAGTTCTTC. The chain links TRBV10-3 to TRBJ2-1; 11 bases fit TRBD2. The CDR3 is 14 residues long. The germline CDR1 and CDR2 sequences are ENHRY and SYGVKD. The ends lost 10 bases at V and 6 bases at J; junction bases unmatched: 8.

The rearrangement joins TRBV19 to TRBJ1-5; no reliable D call. From germline, CDR1 is LNHDA and CDR2 SQIVND (reference sequence). This CDR3 spans 15 amino acids. The germline V and J ends were trimmed by 5 bases and 0 bases, with 11 bases remaining between them. The CDR3 sequence: CASSSRSTSNQPQHF. CDR3 sequence (DNA): TGTGCCAGTAGTTCTAGGAGCACTAGCAATCAGCCCCAGCATTTT.

This clone was seen a single time. This chain links TRBV9 with TRBJ2-3; D is possibly TRBD2 (7 bases). V lost 0 bases and J 4 bases, leaving 15 bases between the germline ends. There are 16 residues in the CDR3. CDR1 and CDR2 from the germline V gene are SGDLS and YYNGEE. The CDR3 sequence is CASSVAAGEGADTQYF. The DNA of the CDR3 is TGTGCCAGCAGCGTAGCGGCGGGAGAGGGGGCAGATACGCAGTATTTT.

The V and J genes are TRBV19 and TRBJ1-2, with no clear D. With 2 bases removed from V and 3 bases from J, the gap between germline ends came to 7 bases. The CDR3 loop spans 13 amino acids. Germline CDR1 is LNHDA and CDR2 is SQIVND (reference sequence). Here the CDR3 DNA reads TGTGCCAGTAGTATAACTCACCACTATGGCTACACCTTC. It specifies CASSITHHYGYTF. Variable domain in full (rest from reference TRBV19 and TRBJ1-2): DGGITQSPKYLFRKEGQNVTLSCEQNLNHDAMYWYRQDPGQGLRLIYYSQIVNDFQKGDIAEGYSVSREKKESFPLTVTSAQKNPTAFYLCASSITHHYGYTFGSGTRLTVV.

The chain links TRBV5-8 to TRBJ1-5; 9 nucleotides match TRBD1. The germline V gene has CDR1 SGHTS and CDR2 YDEGEE. Trimming at V came to 3 bases and at J to 7 bases, leaving 2 bases not matched to a gene. The CDR3 is made up of 13 amino acids. CDR3 region: CASSWDRAQPQHF. CDR3 nucleotides: TGTGCCAGCAGCTGGGACAGGGCCCAGCCCCAGCATTTT.

This sequence joins TRBV9 and TRBJ2-2; no clear D. Germline V lookup: CDR1 SGDLS, CDR2 YYNGEE. The CDR3 is 12 amino acids. Trimming shortened V by 4 bases and J by 6 bases, and 7 bases separated the two germline ends. The CDR3 DNA is TGTGCCAGCAGCTTACTCGCCGGGGAGCTGTTTTTT. This gives the protein CASSLLAGELFF.

This chain uses TRBV28 with TRBJ1-1; D remains unclear. Trimming left V 11 bases short and J 0 bases short, with 19 bases between. The germline CDR1 and CDR2 sequences are MDHEN and SYDVKM. The CDR3 consists of 15 residues. CDR3 region: CAHAGGGIMNTEAFF. CDR3 bases: TGTGCCCACGCCGGTGGAGGGATCATGAACACTGAAGCTTTCTTT.